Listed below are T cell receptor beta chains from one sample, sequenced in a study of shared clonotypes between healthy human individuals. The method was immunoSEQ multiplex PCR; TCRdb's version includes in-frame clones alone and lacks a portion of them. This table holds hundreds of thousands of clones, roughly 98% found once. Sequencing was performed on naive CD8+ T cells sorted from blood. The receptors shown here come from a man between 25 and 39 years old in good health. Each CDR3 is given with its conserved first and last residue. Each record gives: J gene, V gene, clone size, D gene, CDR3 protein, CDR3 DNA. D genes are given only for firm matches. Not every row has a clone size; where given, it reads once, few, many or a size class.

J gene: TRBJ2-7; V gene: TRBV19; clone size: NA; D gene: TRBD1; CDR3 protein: CASSIGPGTAPEQYF; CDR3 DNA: TGTGCCAGTAGTATAGGGCCCGGGACAGCACCCGAGCAGTACTTC
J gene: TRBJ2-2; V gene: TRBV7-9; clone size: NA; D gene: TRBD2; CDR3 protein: CASSTSTIGLAGENGELFF; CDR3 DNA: TGTGCCAGCAGCACATCTACCATCGGACTAGCGGGAGAAAACGGGGAGCTGTTTTTT
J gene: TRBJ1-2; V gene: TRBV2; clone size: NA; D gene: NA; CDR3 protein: CASSEAWDNFLYGYTF; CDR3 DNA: TGTGCCAGCAGTGAAGCCTGGGACAATTTTCTCTATGGCTACACCTTC
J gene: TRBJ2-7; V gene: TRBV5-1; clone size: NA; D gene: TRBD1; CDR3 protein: CASSDRGYEQYF; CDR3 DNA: TGCGCCAGCTCGGACAGGGGCTACGAGCAGTACTTC
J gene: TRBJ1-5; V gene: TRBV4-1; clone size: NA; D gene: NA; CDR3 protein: CASSQSEGQPQHF; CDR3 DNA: TGCGCCAGCAGCCAATCCGAGGGTCAGCCCCAGCATTTT
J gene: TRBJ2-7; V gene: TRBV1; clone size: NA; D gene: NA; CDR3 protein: CTSGPDPPGQPAYEQYF; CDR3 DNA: TGCACCAGCGGTCCTGACCCACCGGGACAGCCAGCCTACGAGCAGTACTTC
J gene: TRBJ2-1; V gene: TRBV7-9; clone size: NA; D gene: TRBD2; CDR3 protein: CASSFSGRAHEQFF; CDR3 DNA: TGTGCCAGCAGCTTTAGCGGGAGGGCGCATGAGCAGTTCTTC
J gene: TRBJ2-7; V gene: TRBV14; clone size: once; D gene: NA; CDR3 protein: CASSPLFSGKGSYEQYF; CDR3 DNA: TGTGCCAGCAGCCCCCTCTTTAGCGGTAAAGGCTCCTACGAGCAGTACTTC
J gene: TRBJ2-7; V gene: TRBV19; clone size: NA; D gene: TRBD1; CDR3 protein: CASSYRGPPNSYEQYF; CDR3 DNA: TGTGCCAGTAGTTACAGGGGGCCGCCGAACTCCTACGAGCAGTACTTC
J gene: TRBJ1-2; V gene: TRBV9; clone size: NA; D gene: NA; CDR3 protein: CASSVRGGGYTF; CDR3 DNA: TGTGCCAGCAGCGTCCGGGGAGGTGGCTACACCTTC
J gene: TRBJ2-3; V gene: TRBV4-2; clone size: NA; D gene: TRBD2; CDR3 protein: CASSRYFSQTSGASSTDTQYF; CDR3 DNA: TGTGCCAGCAGCCGATACTTTTCCCAGACTAGCGGAGCTTCTAGCACAGATACGCAGTATTTT
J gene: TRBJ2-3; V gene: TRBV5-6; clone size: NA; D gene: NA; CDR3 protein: CASSLASTDTQYF; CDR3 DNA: TGTGCCAGCAGCTTGGCTTCCACAGATACGCAGTATTTT
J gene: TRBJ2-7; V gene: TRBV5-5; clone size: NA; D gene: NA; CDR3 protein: CASSSAGTGHIYEQYF; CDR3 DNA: TGTGCCAGCAGCTCCGCGGGGACTGGTCATATCTACGAGCAGTACTTC
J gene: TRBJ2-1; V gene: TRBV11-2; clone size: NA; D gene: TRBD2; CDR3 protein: CASSPSAGVWNEQFF; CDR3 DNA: TGTGCCAGCAGCCCCTCGGCGGGAGTTTGGAATGAGCAGTTCTTC
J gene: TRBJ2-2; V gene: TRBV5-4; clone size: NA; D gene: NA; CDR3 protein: CASSLVNSKGTGELFF; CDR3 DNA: TGTGCCAGCAGCTTGGTCAACTCGAAAGGAACCGGGGAGCTGTTTTTT
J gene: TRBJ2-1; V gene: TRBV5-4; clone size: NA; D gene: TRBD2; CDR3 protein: CASSFFREGDNEQFF; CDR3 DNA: TGTGCCAGCAGCTTCTTCCGGGAGGGAGACAATGAGCAGTTCTTC
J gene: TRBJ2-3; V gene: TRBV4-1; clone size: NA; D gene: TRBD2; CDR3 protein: CASSQAAGGTDTQYF; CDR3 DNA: TGCGCCAGCAGCCAAGCGGCGGGAGGCACAGATACGCAGTATTTT
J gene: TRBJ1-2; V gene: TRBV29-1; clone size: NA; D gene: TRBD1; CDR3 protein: CSSSSGTGIYGYTF; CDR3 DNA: TGCAGCTCTTCCTCCGGGACAGGGATTTATGGCTACACCTTC
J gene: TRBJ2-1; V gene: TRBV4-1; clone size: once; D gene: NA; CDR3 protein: CASSPGAAPSSYNEQFF; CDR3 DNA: TGCGCCAGCAGCCCGGGGGCAGCCCCGAGCTCCTACAATGAGCAGTTCTTC
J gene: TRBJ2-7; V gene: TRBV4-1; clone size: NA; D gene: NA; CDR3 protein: CASSPQPSYEQYF; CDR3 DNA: TGCGCCAGCAGCCCCCAACCCTCCTACGAGCAGTACTTC
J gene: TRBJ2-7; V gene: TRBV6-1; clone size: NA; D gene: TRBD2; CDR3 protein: CASSRGGTYEQYF; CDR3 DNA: TGTGCCAGCAGTCGCGGGGGAACCTACGAGCAGTACTTC
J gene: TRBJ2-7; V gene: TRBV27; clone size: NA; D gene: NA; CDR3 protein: CASSLGGTPGEQYF; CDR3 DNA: TGTGCCAGCAGTTTAGGCGGAACCCCGGGCGAGCAGTACTTC
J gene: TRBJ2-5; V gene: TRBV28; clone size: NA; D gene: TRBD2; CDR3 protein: CASSGGTSPESQETQYF; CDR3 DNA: TGTGCCAGCAGTGGCGGGACTAGTCCCGAGAGCCAAGAGACCCAGTACTTC
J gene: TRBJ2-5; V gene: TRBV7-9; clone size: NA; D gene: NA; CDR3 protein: CASSSKGRETQYF; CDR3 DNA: TGTGCCAGCAGCTCAAAGGGGAGAGAGACCCAGTACTTC
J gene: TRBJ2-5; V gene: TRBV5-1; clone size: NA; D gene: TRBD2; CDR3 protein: CASSGETSGTRETQYF; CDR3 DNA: TGCGCCAGCAGCGGCGAGACTAGCGGGACTCGGGAGACCCAGTACTTC
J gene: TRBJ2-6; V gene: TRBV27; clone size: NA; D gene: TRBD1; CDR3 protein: CASSTQGASSGANVLTF; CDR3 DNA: TGTGCCAGCAGCACACAGGGGGCTTCCTCTGGGGCCAACGTCCTGACTTTC
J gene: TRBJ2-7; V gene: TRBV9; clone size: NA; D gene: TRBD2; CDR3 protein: CASSVAGGLYYEQYF; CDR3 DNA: TGTGCCAGCAGCGTAGCGGGAGGGTTATACTACGAGCAGTACTTC
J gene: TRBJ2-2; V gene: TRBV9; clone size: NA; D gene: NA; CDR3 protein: CASSVTGTGLSVASGRTGELFF; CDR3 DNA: TGTGCCAGCAGCGTCACCGGGACAGGGTTGTCAGTGGCTAGCGGGCGCACCGGGGAGCTGTTTTTT
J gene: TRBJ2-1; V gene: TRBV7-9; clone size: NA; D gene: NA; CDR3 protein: CASIPASYNEQFF; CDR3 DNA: TGTGCCAGCATTCCAGCCTCCTACAATGAGCAGTTCTTC
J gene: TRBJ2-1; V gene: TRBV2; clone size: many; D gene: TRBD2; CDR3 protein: CASSAGLAGYNEQFF; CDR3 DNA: TGTGCCAGCAGTGCCGGACTAGCGGGATACAATGAGCAGTTCTTC
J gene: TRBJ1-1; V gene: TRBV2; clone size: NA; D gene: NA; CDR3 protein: CASSDSLIEAFF; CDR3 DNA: TGTGCCAGCAGTGACTCTTTGATCGAAGCTTTCTTT
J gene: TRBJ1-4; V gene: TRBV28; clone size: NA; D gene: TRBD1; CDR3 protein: CASSHAHRGWVNEKLFF; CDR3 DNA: TGTGCCAGCAGTCACGCCCACAGGGGATGGGTTAATGAAAAACTGTTTTTT
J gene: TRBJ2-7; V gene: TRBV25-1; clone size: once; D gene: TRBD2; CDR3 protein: CASSKGLAGVFEQYF; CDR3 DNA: TGTGCCAGCTCCAAGGGACTAGCGGGAGTCTTCGAGCAGTACTTC
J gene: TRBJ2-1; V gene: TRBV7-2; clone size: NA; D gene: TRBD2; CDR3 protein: CASSRSGISSYNEQFF; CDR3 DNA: TGTGCCAGCAGCCGTAGCGGGATTAGCTCCTACAATGAGCAGTTCTTC
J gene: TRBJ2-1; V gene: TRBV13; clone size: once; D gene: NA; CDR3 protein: CASRTQRGTYNEQFF; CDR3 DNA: TGTGCCAGCAGAACACAACGGGGAACCTACAATGAGCAGTTCTTC
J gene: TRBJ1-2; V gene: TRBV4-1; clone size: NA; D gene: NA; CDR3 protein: CASSQISSTPGNYGYTF; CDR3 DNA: TGCGCCAGCAGCCAGATATCGAGCACTCCCGGGAACTATGGCTACACCTTC
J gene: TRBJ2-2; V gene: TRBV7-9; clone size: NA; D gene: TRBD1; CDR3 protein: CASSLGLGQGRTGELFF; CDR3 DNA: TGTGCCAGCAGCTTAGGGCTGGGACAGGGGAGAACCGGGGAGCTGTTTTTT
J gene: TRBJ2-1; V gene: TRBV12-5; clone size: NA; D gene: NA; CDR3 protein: CASARGTRILSYNEQFF; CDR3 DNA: TGTGCTAGTGCCCGGGGGACACGGATCCTATCCTACAATGAGCAGTTCTTC
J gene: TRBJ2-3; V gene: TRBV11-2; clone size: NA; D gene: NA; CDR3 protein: CASSPGHYF; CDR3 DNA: TGTGCCAGCAGCCCGGGACACTATTTT
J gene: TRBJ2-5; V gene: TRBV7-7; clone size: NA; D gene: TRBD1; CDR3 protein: CASSVSGTGVSYAETQYF; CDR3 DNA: TGTGCTAGCAGCGTTTCCGGGACAGGGGTGTCGTATGCGGAGACCCAGTACTTC
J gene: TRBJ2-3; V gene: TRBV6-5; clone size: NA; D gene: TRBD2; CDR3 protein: CASSYSAGGLGDTQYF; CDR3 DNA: TGTGCCAGCAGTTACTCAGCGGGAGGTCTGGGAGATACGCAGTATTTT
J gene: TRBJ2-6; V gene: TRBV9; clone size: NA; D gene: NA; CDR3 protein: CASSQWDTGANVLTF; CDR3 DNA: TGTGCCAGCAGCCAGTGGGATACTGGGGCCAACGTCCTGACTTTC
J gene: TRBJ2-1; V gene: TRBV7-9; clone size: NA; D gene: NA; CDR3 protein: CASSSLDGEQFF; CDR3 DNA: TGTGCCAGCAGCTCTCTAGACGGAGAGCAGTTCTTC
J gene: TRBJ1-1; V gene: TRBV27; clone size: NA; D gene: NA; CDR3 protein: CASSLSSQGGTEAFF; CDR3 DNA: TGTGCCAGCAGTTTATCGTCCCAGGGCGGCACTGAAGCTTTCTTT
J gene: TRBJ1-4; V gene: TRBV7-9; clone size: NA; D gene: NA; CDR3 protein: CASSSGRTKEKLFF; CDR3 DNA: TGTGCCAGCAGCTCCGGGCGGACTAAGGAAAAACTGTTTTTT
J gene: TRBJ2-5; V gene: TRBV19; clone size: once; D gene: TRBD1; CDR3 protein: CASSYRWGQYLQETQYF; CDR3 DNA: TGTGCCAGTAGTTATAGGTGGGGACAGTACCTTCAAGAGACCCAGTACTTC
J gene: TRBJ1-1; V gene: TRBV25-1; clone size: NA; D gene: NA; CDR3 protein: CASSELGSTEAFF; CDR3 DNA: TGTGCCAGCAGTGAGTTGGGGAGCACTGAAGCTTTCTTT
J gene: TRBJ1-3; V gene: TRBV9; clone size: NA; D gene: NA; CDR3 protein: CASSVENTIYF; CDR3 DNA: TGTGCCAGCAGCGTCGAAAACACCATATATTTT
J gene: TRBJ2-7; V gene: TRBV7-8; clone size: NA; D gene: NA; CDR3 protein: CASSQGDYEQYF; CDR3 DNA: TGTGCCAGCAGCCAAGGGGACTACGAGCAGTACTTC